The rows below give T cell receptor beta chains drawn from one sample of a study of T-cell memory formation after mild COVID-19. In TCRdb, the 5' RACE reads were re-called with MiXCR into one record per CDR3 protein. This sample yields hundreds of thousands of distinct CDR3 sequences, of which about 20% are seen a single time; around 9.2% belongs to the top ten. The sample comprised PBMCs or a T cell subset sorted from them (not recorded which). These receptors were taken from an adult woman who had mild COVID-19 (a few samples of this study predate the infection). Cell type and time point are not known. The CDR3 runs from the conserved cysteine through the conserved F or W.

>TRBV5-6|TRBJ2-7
CASIPFGGTTYEQYF
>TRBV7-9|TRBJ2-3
CASSSGTGGSTDTQYF
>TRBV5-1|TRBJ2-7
CASSFNPDGPYEQYF
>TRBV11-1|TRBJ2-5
CASSFNGWGLETQYF
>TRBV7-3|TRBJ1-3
CASSSDMTGSGNTIYF
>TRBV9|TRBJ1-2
CASSVASGQGGGYTF
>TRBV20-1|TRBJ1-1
CSARVRGSGWNTEAFF
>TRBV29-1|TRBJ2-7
CSVVISPLYEQYF
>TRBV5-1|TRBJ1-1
CASSSTLGLPRDTEAFF
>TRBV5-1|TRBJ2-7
CASSLGQPIEQYF
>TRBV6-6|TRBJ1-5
CASNREGQPQHF
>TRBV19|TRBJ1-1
CASGGARDYTEAFF
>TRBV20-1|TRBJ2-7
CSARDRLAGFEQYF
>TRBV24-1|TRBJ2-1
CATSVGGAYNEQFF
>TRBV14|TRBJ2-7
CASSPLAGTRYEQYF
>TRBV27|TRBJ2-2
CASSLPGTGRGELFF
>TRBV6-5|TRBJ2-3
CASSTGLAGDHSTDTQYF
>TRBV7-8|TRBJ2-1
CASSHNRGLNEQFF
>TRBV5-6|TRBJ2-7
CASSPGLAGPSEQYF
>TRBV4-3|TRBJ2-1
CASSIKSGGVNEQFF
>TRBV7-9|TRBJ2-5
CASSHTGEETQYF
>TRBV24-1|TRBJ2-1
CATSDSARIARRLAGARLYNEQFF
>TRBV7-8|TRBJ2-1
CASSFSNWRALNEQFF
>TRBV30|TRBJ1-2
CAWSGYQGFYGYTF
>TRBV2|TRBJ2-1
CACKGEGNEQFF
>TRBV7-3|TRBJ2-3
CASSDNPVDTQYF
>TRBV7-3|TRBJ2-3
CASSLSPGGRGLSRPSTDTQYF
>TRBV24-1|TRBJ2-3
CATSDFRKGTDTQYF
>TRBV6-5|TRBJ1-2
CASIPAGTGVNYGYTF
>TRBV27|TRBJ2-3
CASSLWQGGDTQYF
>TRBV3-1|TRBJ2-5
CASSQGLAGGRETQYF
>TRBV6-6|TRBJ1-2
CASSYTAAASYGYTF
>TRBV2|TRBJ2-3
CASSLLATTDTQYF
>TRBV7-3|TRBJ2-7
CASSSGPPAYEQYF
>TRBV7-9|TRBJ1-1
CASSLQGSNTEAFF
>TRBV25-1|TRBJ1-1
CASSEFMRAEAFF
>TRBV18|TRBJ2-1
CASSPTGGQGYEQFF
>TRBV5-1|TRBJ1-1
CASSLGGFTEAFF
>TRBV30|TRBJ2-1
CAWSGGFGNEQFF
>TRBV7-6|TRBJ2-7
CASSSGLGAREQYF
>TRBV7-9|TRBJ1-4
CASSEWAANEKLFF
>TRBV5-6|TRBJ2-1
CASSRLSNEQFF
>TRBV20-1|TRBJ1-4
CSARGGYGSNEKLFF
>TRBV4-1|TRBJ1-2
CASSQEQGTPYGYTF